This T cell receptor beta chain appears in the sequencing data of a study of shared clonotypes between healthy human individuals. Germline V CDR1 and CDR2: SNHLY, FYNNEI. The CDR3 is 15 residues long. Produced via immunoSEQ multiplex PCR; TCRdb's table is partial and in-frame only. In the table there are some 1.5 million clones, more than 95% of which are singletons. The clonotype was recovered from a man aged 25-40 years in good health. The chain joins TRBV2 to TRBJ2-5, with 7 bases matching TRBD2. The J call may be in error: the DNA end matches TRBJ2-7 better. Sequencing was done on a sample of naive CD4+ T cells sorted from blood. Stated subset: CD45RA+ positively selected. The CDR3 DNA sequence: TGTGCCAGCACCCGAGGCGGCGGGAGCTCCTACGAGCAGTACTTC. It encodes CASTRGGGSSYEQYF.